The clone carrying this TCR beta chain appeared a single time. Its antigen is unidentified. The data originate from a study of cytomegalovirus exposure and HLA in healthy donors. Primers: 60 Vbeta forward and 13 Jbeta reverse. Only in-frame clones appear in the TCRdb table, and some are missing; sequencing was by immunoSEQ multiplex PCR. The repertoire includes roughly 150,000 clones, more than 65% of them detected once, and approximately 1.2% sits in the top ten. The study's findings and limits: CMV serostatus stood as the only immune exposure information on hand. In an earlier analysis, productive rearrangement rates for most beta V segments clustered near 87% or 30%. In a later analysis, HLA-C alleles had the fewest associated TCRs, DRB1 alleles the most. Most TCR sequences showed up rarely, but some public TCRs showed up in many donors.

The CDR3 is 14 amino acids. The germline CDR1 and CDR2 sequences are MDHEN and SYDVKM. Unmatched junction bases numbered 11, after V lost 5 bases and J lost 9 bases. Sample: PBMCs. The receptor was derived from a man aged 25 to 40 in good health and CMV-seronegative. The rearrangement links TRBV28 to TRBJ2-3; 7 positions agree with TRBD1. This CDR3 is CASSPQGQGQTQYF. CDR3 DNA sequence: TGTGCCAGCAGTCCACAGGGGCAGGGCCAGACGCAGTATTTT.